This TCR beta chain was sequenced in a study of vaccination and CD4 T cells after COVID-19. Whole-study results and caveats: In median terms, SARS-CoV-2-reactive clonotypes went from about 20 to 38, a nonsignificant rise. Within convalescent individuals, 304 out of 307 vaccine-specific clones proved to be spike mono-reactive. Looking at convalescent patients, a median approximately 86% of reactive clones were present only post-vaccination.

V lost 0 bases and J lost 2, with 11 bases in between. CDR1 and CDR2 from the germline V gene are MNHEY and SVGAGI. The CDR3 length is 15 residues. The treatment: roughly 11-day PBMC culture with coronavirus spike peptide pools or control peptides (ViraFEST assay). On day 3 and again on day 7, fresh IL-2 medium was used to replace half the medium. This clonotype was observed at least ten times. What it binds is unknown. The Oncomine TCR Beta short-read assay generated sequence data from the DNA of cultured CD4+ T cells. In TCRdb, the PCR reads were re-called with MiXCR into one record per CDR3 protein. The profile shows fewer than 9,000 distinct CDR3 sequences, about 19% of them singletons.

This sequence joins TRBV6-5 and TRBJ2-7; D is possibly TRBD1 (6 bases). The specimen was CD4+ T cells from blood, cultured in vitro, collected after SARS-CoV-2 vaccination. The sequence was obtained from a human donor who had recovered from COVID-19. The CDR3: CASSYSGWGPYEQYF. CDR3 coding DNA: TGTGCCAGCAGTTACTCGGGGTGGGGGCCCTACGAGCAGTACTTC.